Following are 7 T cell receptor beta chains from one sample sequenced in a study of human T cells and chemical hapten exposure. From the RACE reads, TCRdb called clonotypes with MiXCR, one entry per CDR3 protein. The table lists around 120,000 distinct CDR3 sequences, approximately 15% of them singletons, with 0.9% to 0.95% in the top ten. Described time point: patch test 1, 2 weeks after DPC sensitization. Documented treatment: therapeutic diphenylcyclopropenone sensitization with weekly scalp DPC. Sequencing was performed on whole blood, taken in connection with sensitization to the hapten diphenylcyclopropenone (DPC). All receptors come from a man between 18 and 29 years old with alopecia areata. Some clones in this sample may be carry-over from other donors' samples.

This clonotype showed up just a few times. The chain has TRBV4-3 and TRBJ1-2; no clear D gene. The germline V gene encodes CDR1 LGHNA and CDR2 YSLEER. The V gene lost 4 bases and the J gene lost 2 bases, with 11 bases spanning the gap. This CDR3 spans 14 amino acids. The CDR3 coding sequence is TGCGCCAGCAGCCCGCGACTGAGCAACTATGGCTACACCTTC. This sequence encodes CASSPRLSNYGYTF.

This chain joins TRBV3-1 and TRBJ1-1; D gene ambiguous. Trimming removed 3 bases from V and 4 bases from J, with 6 bases in between. In germline, CDR1 is LGHDT, CDR2 YNNKEL (reference sequence). The CDR3 totals 12 residues. CDR3 sequence: CASSHGSTEAFF. The CDR3 nucleotides read TGTGCCAGCAGCCATGGAAGCACTGAAGCTTTCTTT.

The chain joins TRBV5-1 to TRBJ1-1; 7 nucleotides align to TRBD1. This CDR3 region has 15 residues. The ends lost 2 bases at V and 3 bases at J; junction bases unmatched: 7. From germline, CDR1 is SGHRS and CDR2 YFSETQ. The CDR3 DNA follows: TGCGCCAGCAGCTTCCTTACACAGGGGTACACTGAAGCTTTCTTT. Translating it yields CASSFLTQGYTEAFF. The full variable domain, its missing parts supplied by reference TRBV5-1 and TRBJ1-1, is KAGVTQTPRYLIKTRGQQVTLSCSPISGHRSVSWYQQTPGQGLQFLFEYFSETQRNKGNFPGRFSGRQFSNSRSEMNVSTLELGDSALYLCASSFLTQGYTEAFFGQGTRLTVV.

This clonotype was counted ten times or more. The V call is TRBV7-9, the J call TRBJ1-5, with a possible D match to TRBD1 (6 bases). Trimming left V 5 bases short and J 1 base short, with 9 bases between. This CDR3 spans 14 amino acids. The germline V gene has CDR1 SEHNR and CDR2 FQNEAQ (reference sequence). In nucleotides, the CDR3 is TGTGCCAGCAGCCTCGACAGGAGCAATCAGCCCCAGCATTTT. This encodes CASSLDRSNQPQHF.

This clonotype was found a few times. The V call is TRBV6-5, the J call TRBJ1-1; D unresolved. CDR3 size: 14 residues. With 2 bases removed from V and 6 bases from J, the gap between germline ends came to 13 bases. The germline CDR1 and CDR2 sequences are MNHEY and SVGAGI. The CDR3 region is CASSYDGVLAEAFF. DNA of the CDR3: TGTGCCAGCAGTTACGACGGGGTCCTGGCTGAAGCTTTCTTT.

This clonotype was seen repeatedly, ten times or more. This rearrangement joins TRBV7-2 to TRBJ1-2, with TRBD1 matching 9 bases. Germline lookup yields CDR1 SGHTA and CDR2 FQGNSA. With V trimmed by 5 bases and J by 4 bases, 5 bases remained unmatched. There are 14 residues in the CDR3. The CDR3 DNA sequence: TGTGCCAGCAGCCGTACAGGGGGCGGCTATGGCTACACCTTC. Amino acids: CASSRTGGGYGYTF. Looking up the rest from reference TRBV7-2 and TRBJ1-2 gives the full variable domain: GAGVSQSPSNKVTEKGKDVELRCDPISGHTALYWYRQSLGQGLEFLIYFQGNSAPDKSGLPSDRFSAERTGGSVSTLTIQRTQQEDSAVYLCASSRTGGGYGYTFGSGTRLTVV.

In DNA form, the CDR3 reads TGTGCCAGCAGCTTAGGAGAGTCGAGGACAGATCAGTACTTC. Amino acid sequence: CASSLGESRTDQYF. The gene calls are TRBV7-9 and TRBJ2-4; D possibly corresponds to TRBD1 (6 bases). Germline-derived CDR1 and CDR2 are SEHNR and FQNEAQ (reference sequence). V was pared by 1 base and J by 12 bases, with 16 bases between. This CDR3 comprises 14 residues. Combining the CDR3 with reference TRBV7-9 and TRBJ2-4 gives the whole variable domain DTGVSQNPRHKITKRGQNVTFRCDPISEHNRLYWYRQTLGQGPEFLTYFQNEAQLEKSRLLSDRFSAERPKGSFSTLEIQRTEQGDSAMYLCASSLGESRTDQYFGAGTRLSVL.